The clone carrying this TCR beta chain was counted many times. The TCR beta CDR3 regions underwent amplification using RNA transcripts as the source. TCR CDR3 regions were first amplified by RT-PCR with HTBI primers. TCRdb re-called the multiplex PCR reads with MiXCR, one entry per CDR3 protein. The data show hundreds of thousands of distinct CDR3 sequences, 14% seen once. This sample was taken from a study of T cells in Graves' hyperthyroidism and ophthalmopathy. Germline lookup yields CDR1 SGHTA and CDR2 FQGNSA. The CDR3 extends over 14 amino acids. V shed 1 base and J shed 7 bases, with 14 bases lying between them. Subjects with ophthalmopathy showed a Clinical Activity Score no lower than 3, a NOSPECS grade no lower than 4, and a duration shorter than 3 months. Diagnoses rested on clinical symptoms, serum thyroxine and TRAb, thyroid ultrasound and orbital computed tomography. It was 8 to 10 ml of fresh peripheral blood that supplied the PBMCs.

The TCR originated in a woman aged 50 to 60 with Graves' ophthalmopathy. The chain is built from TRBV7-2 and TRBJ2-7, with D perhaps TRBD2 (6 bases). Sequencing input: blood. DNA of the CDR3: TGTGCCAGCAGCTTAGTTTCCCGCGGGATTGAGCAGTACTTC. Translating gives CASSLVSRGIEQYF.